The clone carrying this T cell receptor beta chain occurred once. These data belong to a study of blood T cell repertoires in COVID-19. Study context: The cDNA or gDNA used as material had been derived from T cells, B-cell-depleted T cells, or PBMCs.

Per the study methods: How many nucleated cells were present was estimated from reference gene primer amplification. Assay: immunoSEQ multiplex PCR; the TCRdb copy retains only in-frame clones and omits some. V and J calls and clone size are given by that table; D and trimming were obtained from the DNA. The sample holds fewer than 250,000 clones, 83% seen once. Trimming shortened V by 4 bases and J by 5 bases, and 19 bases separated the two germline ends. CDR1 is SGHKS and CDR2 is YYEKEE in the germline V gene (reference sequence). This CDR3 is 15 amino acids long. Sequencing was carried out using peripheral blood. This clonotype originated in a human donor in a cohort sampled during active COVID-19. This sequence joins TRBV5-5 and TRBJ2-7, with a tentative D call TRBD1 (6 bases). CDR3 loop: CASSLNRGTPHEQYF. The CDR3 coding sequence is TGTGCCAGCAGCCTAAATAGAGGGACACCGCACGAGCAGTACTTC. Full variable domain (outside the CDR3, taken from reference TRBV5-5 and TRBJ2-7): DAGVTQSPTHLIKTRGQQVTLRCSPISGHKSVSWYQQVLGQGPQFIFQYYEKEERGRGNFPDRFSARQFPNYSSELNVNALLLGDSALYLCASSLNRGTPHEQYFGPGTRLTVT.